The 22 T cell receptor beta chains given below trace back to one sample, sequenced in a study of T cell responses to AZD1222 COVID-19 vaccine. Only in-frame clones appear in the TCRdb table, and some are missing; sequencing was by immunoSEQ multiplex PCR. The sample shows roughly 150,000 clones, 90% to 95% of them seen only once. Sequencing was performed on peripheral blood, taken 28 days after the second AZD1222 dose. All receptors derive from an adult who received the AZD1222 COVID-19 vaccine.

CDR3 amino acids: CASSLDWGISRNTEAFF. CDR3 nucleotides: TGCGCCAGCAGCTTGGATTGGGGAATATCGCGAAACACTGAAGCTTTCTTT. J is TRBJ1-1 and V is TRBV5-1; no firm D call. CDR1 SGHRS and CDR2 YFSETQ come from the germline V gene. The CDR3 runs 17 residues. V was trimmed by 0 bases and J by 2 bases, leaving 17 bases between them.

The rearrangement links TRBV24-1 to TRBJ2-3, with D unclear. Per the germline V gene, CDR1 is KGHDR and CDR2 is SFDVKD. Deletions cut 4 bases from V and 7 bases from J, with 17 bases between. This CDR3 is 15 amino acids long. As DNA, the CDR3 is TGTGCCACCAGTGACCCAAGTGGCGGCTGGAATACGCAGTATTTT. Translating gives CATSDPSGGWNTQYF.

This chain uses TRBV5-1 with TRBJ2-2; 11 positions agree with TRBD2. This CDR3 spans 17 amino acids. CDR1 SGHRS and CDR2 YFSETQ come from the germline V gene. V was clipped by 3 bases and J by 5 bases; unmatched bases: 9. Here the CDR3 DNA reads TGCGCCAGCAGCTGGACTAGCGGGTCTCCTCGGACCGGGGAGCTGTTTTTT. Translation: CASSWTSGSPRTGELFF.

The chain joins TRBV5-6 to TRBJ1-5, with D uncertain. The V gene's germline CDR1 is SGHDT and CDR2 YYEEEE. CDR3 size: 15 residues. V was pared by 1 base and J by 0 bases, with 8 bases between. This chain's CDR3 is CASSLSGYSNQPQHF. Written as DNA, the CDR3 is TGTGCCAGCAGCTTGAGCGGCTATAGCAATCAGCCCCAGCATTTT.

The chain has TRBV29-1 and TRBJ2-7; 9 nucleotides match TRBD1. V lost 4 bases, J lost 0 bases, and 1 base stayed unmatched. The germline CDR1 and CDR2 sequences are SQVTM and ANQGSEA. CDR3 length equals 13 residues. The CDR3 bases are TGCAGCGTTGTGACAGGGGGCTCCTACGAGCAGTACTTC. It codes for CSVVTGGSYEQYF.

The genes are TRBV5-8 and TRBJ1-2; the match to TRBD1 covers 8 bases. The V gene's germline CDR1 is SGHTS and CDR2 YDEGEE. Trimming removed 1 base from V and 2 bases from J; junction bases left unmatched: 4. CDR3 length equals 15 residues. CDR3 coding DNA: TGTGCCAGCAGCTTGTTTGGACAGGGAAACTATGGCTACACCTTC. Translation gives CASSLFGQGNYGYTF.

The V gene is TRBV6-5, the J gene TRBJ1-3; D remains unclear. CDR1 is MNHEY and CDR2 is SVGAGI in the germline V gene. This CDR3 has 15 amino acids. V was clipped by 2 bases and J by 4 bases, with 12 bases between them. The CDR3, as DNA: TGTGCCAGCAGTTACGAAGGGTTGTGGGGAAACACCATATATTTT. Translated: CASSYEGLWGNTIYF.

The CDR3 is CATSRSPSPGRTSYSNQPQHF. The CDR3, as DNA: TGTGCCACCAGCAGATCCCCCTCTCCGGGACGCACGTCGTATAGCAATCAGCCCCAGCATTTT. The rearrangement joins TRBV15 to TRBJ1-5; perhaps TRBD1 as D (5 bases). Trimming took 2 bases from V and 0 from J, leaving 26 bases between them. In germline, CDR1 is LNHNV, CDR2 YYDKDF (reference sequence). The CDR3 consists of 21 residues.

The genes are TRBV19 and TRBJ1-3; maybe TRBD1 (5 bases). Trimming left V 7 bases short and J 0 bases short, with 19 bases between. This CDR3 has 17 amino acids. Germline V gives CDR1 LNHDA, CDR2 SQIVND (reference sequence). The CDR3 DNA sequence: TGTGCCAGTATTTCGTCGGGGGGAATGTCCTCTGGAAACACCATATATTTT. This translates into CASISSGGMSSGNTIYF.

This clone was picked up a small number of times. This chain uses TRBV5-8 with TRBJ2-7, with 7 bases lining up with TRBD1. Germline V lookup: CDR1 SGHTS, CDR2 YDEGEE. The CDR3 sequence is 16 residues long. Unmatched junction bases numbered 11, after V lost 4 bases and J lost 1 base. The CDR3 region has the DNA TGTGCCAGCAGCCTGGAACTTAGACAGGGTTCCTACGAGCAGTACTTC. Protein sequence: CASSLELRQGSYEQYF.

J is TRBJ1-5 and V is TRBV7-3, with D perhaps matching TRBD1 (6 bases). This CDR3 is 17 amino acids long. V lost 5 bases and J 3 bases, leaving 20 bases between the germline ends. Germline loops: CDR1 SGHTA, CDR2 FQGTGA. CDR3 sequence reads: CASSPLKGGLDNQPQHF. The CDR3, as DNA: TGTGCCAGCAGCCCACTAAAGGGGGGTTTGGACAATCAGCCCCAGCATTTT.

The rearrangement links TRBV6-1 to TRBJ2-1; tentative D call: TRBD1 (6 bases). The V gene's germline CDR1 is MNHNS and CDR2 SASEGT. Trimming shortened V by 2 bases and J by 10 bases, and 12 bases separated the two germline ends. This CDR3 is 13 amino acids long. CDR3 nucleotides: TGTGCCAGCAGTGAACAGGGGCCGGGGGAGCAGTTCTTC. This gives the protein CASSEQGPGEQFF.

This clone was counted a few times. The chain employs TRBV20-1 and TRBJ2-3, with a possible D match to TRBD1 (5 bases). This CDR3 is built from 13 residues. Per germline, CDR1 DFQATT and CDR2 SNEGSKA (reference sequence). Trimming took 3 bases from V and 3 from J, leaving 10 bases between them. CDR3 bases: TGCAGTGCTAGTTCCAGGGTGACAGATACGCAGTATTTT. Encoded protein: CSASSRVTDTQYF.

The chain joins TRBV27 to TRBJ2-2, with 7 bases matching TRBD2. V lost 8 bases to trimming and J lost 0 bases; unmatched junction nucleotides: 9. Germline CDR1 MNHEY, CDR2 SMNVEV (reference sequence). The CDR3 consists of 16 residues. CDR3 nucleotides: TGTGCCAGCGGACCCGAGCGGGGCGCGAACACCGGGGAGCTGTTTTTT. The encoded protein is CASGPERGANTGELFF.

CDR3 DNA: TGTGCCAGCAGCCTGGACAGGGGGCGTGAAAAACTGTTTTTT. This gives the protein CASSLDRGREKLFF. The chain links TRBV3-1 (or the pseudogene TRBV3-2) to TRBJ1-4, with 11 bases aligning to TRBD1. CDR1 and CDR2 from the germline V gene are LGHDT and YNNKEL (reference sequence). CDR3 length equals 14 residues. V trimming: 4 bases; J trimming: 7 bases; junction bases outside the gene matches: 2.

This chain joins TRBV18 and TRBJ2-3; no firm D call. Between the trimmed V and J ends, which lost 3 bases and 0 bases, there was a span of 7 bases. This CDR3 is 14 amino acids long. The V gene's germline CDR1 is KGHSH and CDR2 LQKENI. CDR3: CASSPPDSTDTQYF. As DNA, the CDR3 is TGTGCCAGCTCACCCCCCGACAGCACAGATACGCAGTATTTT.

The count of this clone is one. J is TRBJ1-2 and V is TRBV5-4; D perhaps matches TRBD1 (5 bases). Trimming pared 2 bases from V and 8 bases from J, leaving 22 bases between. The CDR3 has 16 amino acids. Germline-derived CDR1 and CDR2 are SGHNT and YYREEE (reference sequence). For the CDR3, the DNA is TGTGCCAGCAGCTTAGGGTGGACACCGGGGGTAGGGGGCTACACCTTC. Protein: CASSLGWTPGVGGYTF.

This clone is a singleton in its sample. V usage is TRBV27 and J usage is TRBJ1-2, with 8 positions matching TRBD1. Per the germline V gene, CDR1 is MNHEY and CDR2 is SMNVEV (reference sequence). V gave up 5 bases and J gave up 6 bases; unmatched junction bases: 2. This CDR3 is 12 amino acids long. The chain's CDR3 is CASSAGGHGYTF. The CDR3 DNA reads TGTGCCAGCAGTGCAGGGGGCCATGGCTACACCTTC.

The chain joins TRBV19 to TRBJ1-1, with TRBD1 matching 7 bases. The CDR3 is 13 residues long. With V trimmed by 6 bases and J by 7 bases, 8 bases remained unmatched. The germline gives CDR1 LNHDA, CDR2 SQIVND (reference sequence). Written as DNA, the CDR3 is TGTGCCAGTAGCAGAGCCGGACAGGATGAAGCTTTCTTT. This translates into CASSRAGQDEAFF.

The chain combines TRBV5-1 with TRBJ1-6, with 8 positions matching TRBD1. Germline CDR1 SGHRS, CDR2 YFSETQ. The CDR3 is made up of 14 amino acids. Unmatched junction bases numbered 7, after V lost 4 bases and J lost 10 bases. CDR3 DNA: TGCGCCAGCAGCCCCGGACAGGGCGGATCACCCCTCCACTTT. Amino acids: CASSPGQGGSPLHF.

V usage is TRBV4-1 and J usage is TRBJ1-2; 9 bases map to TRBD1. The CDR3 length is 16 residues. V was pared by 1 base and J by 6 bases, with 9 bases of the junction left unmatched. Germline V gene lookup returns CDR1 MGHRA and CDR2 YSYEKL. As DNA, the CDR3 is TGCGCCAGCAGCCAAGGTTCCCGCCGGACAGGGGATGGCTACACCTTC. It encodes CASSQGSRRTGDGYTF.

The chain recombines TRBV6-6 with TRBJ1-6; 7 bases map to TRBD1. The ends lost 5 bases at V and 0 bases at J; junction bases unmatched: 4. The CDR3 has 16 residues. The germline gives CDR1 MNHNY, CDR2 SVGAGI (reference sequence). The CDR3 is CASSRQGLSYNSPLHF. CDR3 nucleotides: TGTGCCAGCAGTCGACAGGGCCTCTCCTATAATTCACCCCTCCACTTT.